This T cell receptor (beta chain) was identified during a study of early T cells in non-severe SARS-CoV-2 infection. Whole-study context: Chains were not paired, and sequencing was done on bulk RNA from unsorted whole blood. General study findings and limits: Anti-spike CD8 specificities were favored by VDJdb matching, whose results missed private and CD4 specificities.

Each cDNA molecule carried a unique molecular identifier. TCRdb recomputed calls from the 5' RACE reads with MiXCR, one row per CDR3 protein. The repertoire holds over 45,000 distinct CDR3 sequences, with more than 9% as singletons. Deletions cut 1 base from V and 4 bases from J, with 13 bases between. The germline V gene encodes CDR1 LGHDT and CDR2 YNNKEL (reference sequence). The length of the CDR3 is 15 residues. This clonotype was seen a few times. What it binds is not known. The clonotype was recovered from an adult who was a healthcare worker with PCR-confirmed SARS-CoV-2 infection or an uninfected control (not recorded which). The chain recombines TRBV3-1 with TRBJ1-2; D unresolved. The material sequenced was whole blood. The CDR3 region is CASSQVAGVGYGYTF. The CDR3 DNA follows: TGTGCCAGCAGCCAAGTCGCCGGGGTAGGCTATGGCTACACCTTC.